A single sample is the source of the 31 T cell receptor beta chains below, sequenced in a study of cytomegalovirus exposure and HLA in healthy donors. The study ran its PCR with 60 Vbeta and 13 Jbeta primers. Profiled with immunoSEQ multiplex PCR; TCRdb holds only in-frame clones, not every one. The sample yields tens of thousands of clones, approximately 63% seen once. What was sequenced was PBMCs. Source of these receptors: a woman under 40 in good health and CMV-seronegative.

This rearrangement joins TRBV4-1 to TRBJ2-1; TRBD2 is a possible D gene (6 bases). The V gene's germline CDR1 is MGHRA and CDR2 YSYEKL. The length of the CDR3 is 18 residues. Trimming left V 3 bases short and J 0 bases short, with 18 bases between. The DNA of the CDR3 is TGCGCCAGCAGCCACCCATTGGGCGGGGTTAGCTCCTACAATGAGCAGTTCTTC. Residues: CASSHPLGGVSSYNEQFF.

This chain joins TRBV10-3 and TRBJ1-6; D is ambiguous. There are 18 residues in the CDR3. Deletions cut 7 bases from V and 0 bases from J, with 19 bases between. Germline values: CDR1 ENHRY, CDR2 SYGVKD. The CDR3 DNA follows: TGTGCCATCATCCTCCCCCGGGGAGCTAGCTCCTATAATTCACCCCTCCACTTT. It encodes CAIILPRGASSYNSPLHF.

The J gene is TRBJ2-2, the V gene TRBV4-1, with 8 bases aligning to TRBD2. CDR1 is MGHRA and CDR2 is YSYEKL in the germline V gene. V was clipped by 4 bases and J by 4 bases; unmatched bases: 8. The CDR3 consists of 16 residues. The CDR3 spells CASSPSLTSVTGELFF. Here the CDR3 DNA reads TGCGCCAGCAGCCCTTCTTTGACTAGCGTCACCGGGGAGCTGTTTTTT.

This clone was detected a few times. CDR3 amino acids: CASSSLAPPRNTEAFF. The CDR3 nucleotides are TGTGCCAGCAGTTCCTTGGCCCCGCCCCGGAACACTGAAGCTTTCTTT. V gene TRBV28 combines with J gene TRBJ1-1; no firm D call. Germline CDR1 reads MDHEN; CDR2 reads SYDVKM. V was clipped by 4 bases and J by 1 base, with 16 bases between them. This CDR3 is 16 amino acids long.

The V call is TRBV6-1, the J call TRBJ1-2; D remains ambiguous. V gave up 0 bases and J gave up 3 bases, with 8 bases separating them. Germline-derived CDR1 and CDR2 are MNHNS and SASEGT. The CDR3 is made up of 14 amino acids. As DNA, the CDR3 is TGTGCCAGCAGTGAAGCCGCCGGTTACTATGGCTACACCTTC. This codes for CASSEAAGYYGYTF.

The CDR3 DNA follows: TGTGCCAGCAGCGAGCTAGCGGCGGGGGAGACCCAGTACTTC. Its translation: CASSELAAGETQYF. This sequence joins TRBV7-9 and TRBJ2-5, with 7 bases aligning to TRBD2. The CDR3 sequence is 14 residues long. Germline V gene sequence: CDR1 SEHNR, CDR2 FQNEAQ (reference sequence). With 5 bases clipped from V and 5 bases from J, the junction kept 8 bases outside the gene matches.

The chain carries TRBV6-1 and TRBJ1-4; 10 bases match TRBD1. Germline V CDR1 and CDR2: MNHNS, SASEGT. The CDR3 contains 14 residues. With V trimmed by 8 bases and J by 8 bases, 8 bases remained unmatched. Here the CDR3 reads CASVTGQGWEKLFF. The DNA of the CDR3 is TGTGCCAGCGTGACGGGACAGGGGTGGGAAAAACTGTTTTTT.

V gene TRBV4-1 combines with J gene TRBJ2-5; D may be TRBD2 (6 bases). Germline V gives CDR1 MGHRA, CDR2 YSYEKL. The CDR3 length is 15 residues. Trimming shortened V by 3 bases and J by 1 base, and 12 bases separated the two germline ends. The CDR3 protein is CASSQDSGSQETQYF. The CDR3 region has the DNA TGCGCCAGCAGCCAGGATAGCGGTTCCCAAGAGACCCAGTACTTC.

In its sample, this clone was seen a few times. The V and J genes are TRBV19 and TRBJ1-2, with D tentatively TRBD1 (5 bases). Germline values: CDR1 LNHDA, CDR2 SQIVND (reference sequence). This CDR3 spans 14 amino acids. The V gene lost 3 bases and the J gene lost 4 bases, with 12 bases spanning the gap. The CDR3 coding sequence is TGTGCCAGTAGTATTTGGGGCCGGCCCTATGGCTACACCTTC. Translation: CASSIWGRPYGYTF.

A remark on this clone: A read error may account for a junction end that differs from germline. V usage is TRBV19 and J usage is TRBJ2-2; 7 bases align to TRBD2. The CDR3 totals 16 residues. Germline CDR1 is LNHDA and CDR2 is SQIVND (reference sequence). The CDR3 nucleotides are TGTGCCAGTAGTATCGTGGGACTACCGAAAACCGGGGAGCTGTTTTTT. Residues: CASSIVGLPKTGELFF.

The rearrangement uses TRBV6-4 and TRBJ2-1, with D possibly matching TRBD1 (5 bases). Per germline, CDR1 MRHNA and CDR2 SNTAGT. This CDR3 region has 16 residues. V was shortened by 6 bases and J by 6 bases, with 21 bases between the two germline ends. CDR3 protein: CASRGHKLYRGNEQFF. The CDR3 DNA is TGTGCCAGCAGGGGCCATAAACTTTATAGGGGCAATGAGCAGTTCTTC.

V usage is TRBV19 and J usage is TRBJ2-3; 10 bases line up with TRBD1. V gave up 6 bases and J gave up 6 bases; unmatched junction bases: 6. The CDR3 is 14 amino acids. The germline V gene encodes CDR1 LNHDA and CDR2 SQIVND (reference sequence). CDR3 nucleotides: TGTGCCAGTAGCAGACAGGGGGCAGGGGATACGCAGTATTTT. Amino acid sequence: CASSRQGAGDTQYF.

This clone was observed a few times. V and J are TRBV6-1 and TRBJ2-5, with TRBD2 identical over 10 bases. Trimming removed 4 bases from V and 3 bases from J; junction bases left unmatched: 8. The CDR3 is 16 residues long. CDR1 is MNHNS, CDR2 SASEGT, per germline. For the CDR3, the DNA is TGTGCCAGCAGTGTCCGAACTAGCGGGACGAAAGAGACCCAGTACTTC. Amino acid sequence: CASSVRTSGTKETQYF.

This clone turned up a few times. This sequence joins TRBV27 and TRBJ2-7, with 10 bases aligning to TRBD2. Trimming at V came to 2 bases and at J to 5 bases, leaving 9 bases not matched to a gene. The CDR3 has 16 amino acids. The V gene's germline CDR1 is MNHEY and CDR2 SMNVEV (reference sequence). The CDR3 sequence is CASSLDSGLASNEQYF. CDR3 coding DNA: TGTGCCAGCAGTTTAGATTCGGGACTAGCGTCCAACGAGCAGTACTTC.

The chain couples TRBV5-1 to TRBJ1-2; D is perhaps TRBD1 (5 bases). Germline-derived CDR1 and CDR2 are SGHRS and YFSETQ. Trimming left V 3 bases short and J 2 bases short, with 8 bases between. The CDR3 has 13 amino acids. The CDR3 here is CASSSGGNYGYTF. The CDR3 DNA follows: TGCGCCAGCAGCTCCGGGGGGAACTATGGCTACACCTTC. Supplemented by reference TRBV5-1 and TRBJ1-2, the full variable domain reads KAGVTQTPRYLIKTRGQQVTLSCSPISGHRSVSWYQQTPGQGLQFLFEYFSETQRNKGNFPGRFSGRQFSNSRSEMNVSTLELGDSALYLCASSSGGNYGYTFGSGTRLTVV.

The rearrangement links TRBV4-1 to TRBJ2-7, with 11 positions matching TRBD1. Germline CDR1 MGHRA, CDR2 YSYEKL. The length of the CDR3 is 18 residues. V was pared by 0 bases and J by 5 bases, with 12 bases of the junction left unmatched. DNA of the CDR3: TGCGCCAGCAGCCAAGATCCCTCCGGACAGGGGGCCTTAAACGAGCAGTACTTC. Amino acid sequence: CASSQDPSGQGALNEQYF.

This clone has a handful of counts. The genes are TRBV7-7 and TRBJ2-3; D remains ambiguous. Germline values: CDR1 SSHAT, CDR2 FNYEAQ (reference sequence). CDR3 length: 13 residues. With 0 bases removed from V and 4 bases from J, the gap between germline ends came to 5 bases. The CDR3: CASSLAEADTQYF. CDR3 bases: TGTGCCAGCAGCTTAGCCGAGGCAGATACGCAGTATTTT.

The chain joins TRBV5-1 to TRBJ2-3; 9 bases map to TRBD2. The CDR3 has 17 amino acids. Germline assignment: CDR1 SGHRS and CDR2 YFSETQ. The V and J ends lost 0 bases and 0 bases, in that order; junction bases with no gene match: 5. The CDR3 region has the DNA TGCGCCAGCAGCTTGGAGGCTAGCGGGACTAGCACAGATACGCAGTATTTT. It is translated as CASSLEASGTSTDTQYF.

This clone has just one count. The chain links TRBV5-1 to TRBJ1-2; 7 bases align to TRBD1. Germline V gene sequence: CDR1 SGHRS, CDR2 YFSETQ. V gave up 0 bases and J gave up 7 bases; unmatched junction bases: 15. CDR3 size: 17 residues. The CDR3 here is CASSLGNGGRQGPGYTF. The CDR3 DNA sequence: TGCGCCAGCAGCTTGGGAAATGGGGGACGACAGGGTCCTGGCTACACCTTC.

The chain couples TRBV27 to TRBJ2-7; TRBD2 might be the D (5 bases). This CDR3 spans 14 amino acids. Germline CDR1 reads MNHEY; CDR2 reads SMNVEV (reference sequence). The V end lost 1 base, the J end lost 3 bases, and 10 bases lay between the germline ends. DNA for the CDR3: TGTGCCAGCAGTTTATTGGGGAGAAGCTACGAGCAGTACTTC. It translates to CASSLLGRSYEQYF.

The CDR3 here is CASSPEDSSNQPQHF. For the CDR3, the DNA is TGCGCCAGCAGTCCCGAGGACAGCTCCAATCAGCCCCAGCATTTT. V is TRBV23-1 and J is TRBJ1-5; D is perhaps TRBD1 (6 bases). Being an ORF, TRBV23-1 has a function that is uncertain. Trimming shortened V by 4 bases and J by 3 bases, and 13 bases separated the two germline ends. The length of the CDR3 is 15 residues.

The chain joins TRBV6-5 to TRBJ1-1; D is undetermined. V lost 9 bases to trimming and J lost 2 bases, with 7 bases between them. Germline V gene sequence: CDR1 MNHEY, CDR2 SVGAGI. This CDR3 contains 11 residues. CDR3 protein: CASYFNTEAFF. CDR3 DNA sequence: TGTGCCAGTTACTTTAACACTGAAGCTTTCTTT.

The chain couples TRBV4-2 to TRBJ2-2; 9 bases agree with TRBD2. Trimming cost V 4 bases and J 3 bases; bases outside gene matches: 9. CDR3 size: 17 residues. Germline CDR1 is LGHNA and CDR2 is YNFKEQ. CDR3 in DNA: TGTGCCAGCAGCCGGGCTAGCGGGAACATCGACACCGGGGAGCTGTTTTTT. Amino acids: CASSRASGNIDTGELFF.

The CDR3 loop is CASSGRDRGNEQFF. In DNA form, the CDR3 reads TGTGCCAGCAGTGGCCGGGACAGGGGTAATGAGCAGTTCTTC. The V and J genes are TRBV27 and TRBJ2-1, with 10 nucleotides matching TRBD1. Per the germline V gene, CDR1 is MNHEY and CDR2 is SMNVEV (reference sequence). This CDR3 has 14 amino acids. Trimming removed 5 bases from V and 7 bases from J; junction bases left unmatched: 5.

The chain carries TRBV9 and TRBJ2-7; 7 nucleotides agree with TRBD2. The J segment lost 2 bases and the V segment lost 0 bases, leaving 5 bases of the junction unmatched. CDR1 is SGDLS, CDR2 YYNGEE, per germline. The CDR3 is 15 amino acids. The CDR3 nucleotides are TGTGCCAGCAGCGTAGGAACTAGCGTTGCCTACGAGCAGTACTTC. It translates to CASSVGTSVAYEQYF.

This chain joins TRBV7-9 and TRBJ1-2, with TRBD1 matching over 7 bases. CDR1 and CDR2 (germline): SEHNR, FQNEAQ (reference sequence). V trimming: 5 bases; J trimming: 5 bases; junction bases outside the gene matches: 8. The CDR3 has 14 amino acids. CDR3 sequence: CASSLDRLGYGYTF. CDR3 nucleotides: TGTGCCAGCAGCCTGGACAGGCTGGGATATGGCTACACCTTC.

The J gene is TRBJ2-5, the V gene TRBV30; tentative D call: TRBD2 (6 bases). Trimming removed 2 bases at V and 5 bases at J, with 15 bases between. From germline, CDR1 is GTSNPN and CDR2 SVGIG (reference sequence). The CDR3 length is 14 residues. CDR3: CAWSSEGPAETQYF. The CDR3 nucleotides are TGTGCCTGGAGTTCGGAGGGGCCAGCGGAGACCCAGTACTTC.

The CDR3 DNA reads TGTGCCAGCAGTTACTCGATTCGGCAAGAGACCCAGTACTTC. It yields the protein CASSYSIRQETQYF. The chain is built from TRBV6-5 and TRBJ2-5, with no clear D. The CDR3 loop spans 14 amino acids. V lost 0 bases and J lost 2, with 7 bases in between. Germline V gene data show CDR1 as MNHEY and CDR2 as SVGAGI.

V and J are TRBV5-5 and TRBJ2-5; a weak D match, TRBD2 (5 bases). Germline CDR1 is SGHKS and CDR2 is YYEKEE (reference sequence). Trimming stripped 4 bases from V and 5 bases from J, with 15 bases between. The length of the CDR3 is 14 residues. The CDR3 protein is CASSPRRDGETQYF. In nucleotides, the CDR3 is TGTGCCAGCAGCCCAAGACGGGATGGGGAGACCCAGTACTTC. The full variable domain, rest sourced from reference TRBV5-5 and TRBJ2-5, is DAGVTQSPTHLIKTRGQQVTLRCSPISGHKSVSWYQQVLGQGPQFIFQYYEKEERGRGNFPDRFSARQFPNYSSELNVNALLLGDSALYLCASSPRRDGETQYFGPGTRLLVL.

This rearrangement joins TRBV6-1 to TRBJ1-5; the D is unclear. Germline CDR1 and CDR2: MNHNS and SASEGT. This CDR3 region has 14 residues. Between the trimmed V and J ends, which lost 2 bases and 7 bases, there was a span of 12 bases. The chain's CDR3 is CASSETRVSQPQHF. CDR3 nucleotide sequence: TGTGCCAGCAGTGAAACGAGGGTCTCGCAGCCCCAGCATTTT.

The gene calls are TRBV4-2 and TRBJ2-1; D possibly corresponds to TRBD2 (6 bases). Deletions cut 4 bases from V and 4 bases from J, with 17 bases between. The CDR3 spans 16 residues. The germline V gene has CDR1 LGHNA and CDR2 YNFKEQ. CDR3 bases: TGTGCCAGCAGCCCAACCCTTGGGAGGCTTTACAATGAGCAGTTCTTC. Its protein product is CASSPTLGRLYNEQFF.